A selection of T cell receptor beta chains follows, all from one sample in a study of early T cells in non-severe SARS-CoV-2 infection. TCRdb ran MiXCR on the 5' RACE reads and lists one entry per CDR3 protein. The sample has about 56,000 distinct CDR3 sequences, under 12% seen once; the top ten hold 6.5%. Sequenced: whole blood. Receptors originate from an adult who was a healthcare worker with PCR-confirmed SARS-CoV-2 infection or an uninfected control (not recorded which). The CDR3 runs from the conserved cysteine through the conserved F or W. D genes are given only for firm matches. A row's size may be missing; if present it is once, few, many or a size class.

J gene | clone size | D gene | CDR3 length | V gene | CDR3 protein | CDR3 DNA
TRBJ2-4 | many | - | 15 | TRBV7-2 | CASSLGQGEGNIQYF | TGTGCCAGCAGCTTAGGTCAGGGGGAGGGCAACATTCAGTACTTC
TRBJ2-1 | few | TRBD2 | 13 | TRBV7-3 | CASRRSGTSEQFF | TGTGCCAGCAGGCGTAGCGGGACCAGTGAGCAGTTCTTC
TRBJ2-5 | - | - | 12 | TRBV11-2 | CASSLRGKTQYF | TGTGCCAGCAGCTTACGGGGGAAGACCCAGTACTTC
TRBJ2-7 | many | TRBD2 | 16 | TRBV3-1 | CASSQGGGRAHYEQYF | TGTGCCAGCAGCCAAGGGGGCGGGAGGGCCCACTACGAGCAGTACTTC
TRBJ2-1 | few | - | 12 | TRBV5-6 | CASSLSGSEQFF | TGTGCCAGCAGCCTAAGCGGGTCTGAGCAGTTCTTC
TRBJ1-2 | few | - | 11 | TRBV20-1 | CSASPAGGYTF | TGCAGTGCTAGCCCCGCAGGTGGCTACACCTTC
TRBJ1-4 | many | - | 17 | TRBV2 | CASRTPADSPTNEKLFF | TGTGCCAGCCGAACCCCCGCAGACAGTCCTACTAATGAAAAACTGTTTTTT
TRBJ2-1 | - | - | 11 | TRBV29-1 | CSVETAGKQFF | TGCAGCGTTGAGACCGCGGGAAAGCAGTTCTTC
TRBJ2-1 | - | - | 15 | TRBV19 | CASAPSRSQHNEQFF | TGTGCCAGTGCTCCTTCGAGGAGCCAGCACAATGAGCAGTTCTTC
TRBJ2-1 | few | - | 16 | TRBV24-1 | CATSDLRGASGNEQFF | TGTGCCACCAGTGATTTGCGGGGGGCGTCGGGAAATGAGCAGTTCTTC
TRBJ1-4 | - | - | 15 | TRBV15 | CATSRYPGPNEKLFF | TGTGCCACCAGCAGATACCCGGGACCTAATGAAAAACTGTTTTTT
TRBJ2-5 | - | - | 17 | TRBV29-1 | CSVEDLWQAMFQETQYF | TGCAGCGTTGAAGATCTCTGGCAGGCGATGTTCCAAGAGACCCAGTACTTC
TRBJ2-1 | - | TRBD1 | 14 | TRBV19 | CASSEGQTYNEQFF | TGTGCCAGTAGTGAGGGACAGACGTACAATGAGCAGTTCTTC
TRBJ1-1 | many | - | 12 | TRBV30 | CAWSGRSTEAFF | TGTGCCTGGAGCGGCCGGAGCACTGAAGCTTTCTTT
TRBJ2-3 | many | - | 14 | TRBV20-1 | CSASRRGGTDTQYF | TGCAGTGCTAGTAGGAGGGGTGGCACAGATACGCAGTATTTT
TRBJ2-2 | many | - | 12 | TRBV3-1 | CASSQSTGELFF | TGTGCCAGCAGCCAATCCACCGGGGAGCTGTTTTTT
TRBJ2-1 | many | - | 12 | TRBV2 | CASSEGYNEQFF | TGTGCCAGCAGTGAAGGGTACAATGAGCAGTTCTTC
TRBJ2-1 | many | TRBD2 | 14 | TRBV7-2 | CASSLVGLADEQFF | TGTGCCAGCAGCTTAGTGGGACTAGCTGATGAGCAGTTCTTC
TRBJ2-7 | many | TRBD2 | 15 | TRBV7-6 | CASSVAGGFFYEQYF | TGTGCCAGCAGCGTAGCGGGAGGGTTTTTCTACGAGCAGTACTTC
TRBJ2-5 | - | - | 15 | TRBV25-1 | CASSEYGARQETQYF | TGTGCCAGCAGTGAATATGGGGCCCGCCAAGAGACCCAGTACTTC
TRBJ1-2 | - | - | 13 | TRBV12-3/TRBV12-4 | CASSRPRLAGYTF | TGTGCCAGCAGTAGGCCCCGTCTGGCGGGCTACACCTTC
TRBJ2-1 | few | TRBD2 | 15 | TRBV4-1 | CASSQDPVEREMQFF | TGCGCCAGCAGCCAAGACCCTGTGGAGCGGGAGATGCAGTTCTTC
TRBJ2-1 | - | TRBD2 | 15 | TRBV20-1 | CSARDFREGYNEQFF | TGCAGTGCTAGAGATTTCCGGGAGGGCTACAATGAGCAGTTCTTC
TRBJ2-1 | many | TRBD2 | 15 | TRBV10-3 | CAISVITSGGNEQFF | TGTGCCATCAGTGTGATCACTAGCGGGGGAAATGAGCAGTTCTTC
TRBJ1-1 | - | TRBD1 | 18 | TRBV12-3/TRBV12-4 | CASSLARLVGTGDTEAFF | TGTGCCAGCAGTTTAGCTCGGCTGGTTGGGACAGGGGACACTGAAGCTTTCTTT
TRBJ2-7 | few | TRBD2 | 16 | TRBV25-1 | CASSESRAGDSYEQYF | TGTGCCAGCAGTGAATCTAGGGCGGGAGACTCCTACGAGCAGTACTTC
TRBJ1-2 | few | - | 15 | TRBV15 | CATSRERGENYGYTF | TGTGCCACCAGCAGAGAGAGGGGGGAGAACTATGGCTACACCTTC
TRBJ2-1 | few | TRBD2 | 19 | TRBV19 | CASTPGLAGPRPSYNEQFF | TGTGCCAGTACTCCGGGACTAGCGGGTCCCCGACCCTCTTACAATGAGCAGTTCTTC
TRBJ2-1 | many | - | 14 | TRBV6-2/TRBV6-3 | CASTLGSSYNEQFF | TGTGCCAGCACCCTAGGGAGCTCCTACAATGAGCAGTTCTTC
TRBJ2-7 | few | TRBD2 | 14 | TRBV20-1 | CSAGPLAGTYEQYF | TGCAGTGCCGGACCGCTAGCGGGAACGTACGAGCAGTACTTC
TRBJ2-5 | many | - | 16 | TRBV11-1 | CASSPHSETYQETQYF | TGTGCCAGCAGCCCCCACTCGGAAACGTACCAAGAGACCCAGTACTTC
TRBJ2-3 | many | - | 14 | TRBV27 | CASRIGTSVYTQYF | TGTGCCAGCAGGATAGGGACAAGCGTGTATACGCAGTATTTT
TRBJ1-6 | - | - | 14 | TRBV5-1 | CASKSSANNSPLHF | TGCGCCAGCAAATCGTCAGCCAATAATTCACCCCTCCACTTT
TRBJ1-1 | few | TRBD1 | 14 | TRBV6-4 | CASSYTGGSTEAFF | TGTGCCAGCAGTTACACAGGGGGCAGCACTGAAGCTTTCTTT
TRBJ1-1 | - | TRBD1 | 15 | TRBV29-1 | CSVEDRGQMNTEAFF | TGCAGCGTTGAAGATCGGGGACAGATGAACACTGAAGCTTTCTTT
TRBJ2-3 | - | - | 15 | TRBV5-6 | CVSSRGSLLTDTQYF | TGTGTCAGCAGCCGGGGGAGTCTTCTCACAGATACGCAGTATTTT
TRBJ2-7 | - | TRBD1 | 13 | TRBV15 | CATSRRDRGEQYF | TGTGCCACCAGCCGACGAGACAGGGGCGAGCAGTACTTC
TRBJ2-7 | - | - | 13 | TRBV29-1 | CSVLFGEAYEQYF | TGCAGCGTTCTGTTCGGGGAGGCCTACGAGCAGTACTTC
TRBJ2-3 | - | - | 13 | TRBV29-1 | CSVIPDRRDTQYF | TGCAGCGTGATCCCTGACAGACGAGATACGCAGTATTTT
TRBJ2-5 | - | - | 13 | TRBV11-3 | CASSLRPSGTQYF | TGTGCCAGCAGCTTAAGGCCGTCCGGGACCCAGTACTTC
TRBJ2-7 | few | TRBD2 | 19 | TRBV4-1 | CASSQPIRTSGRSPYEQYF | TGCGCCAGCAGCCAACCCATTCGGACTAGCGGGAGAAGCCCCTACGAGCAGTACTTC
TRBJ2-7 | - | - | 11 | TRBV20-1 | CSAPGTTEQYF | TGCAGTGCCCCCGGGACCACCGAGCAGTACTTC